The 26 T cell receptor beta chains given below trace back to one sample, sequenced in a study of blood T cell repertoires in COVID-19. The repertoire was sequenced with immunoSEQ multiplex PCR; TCRdb's copy has only in-frame clones and lacks some. The data contain roughly 100,000 clones, 82% of them singletons. Material for sequencing was peripheral blood. The source is a man older than 75 with acute or convalescent COVID-19.

This clone was found a few times. V gene TRBV19 combines with J gene TRBJ1-5; 8 positions match TRBD1. Germline V gives CDR1 LNHDA, CDR2 SQIVND (reference sequence). The CDR3 sequence is 14 residues long. Trimming took 10 bases from V and 6 from J; bases not matched to a gene: 11. CDR3: CATSRTGSGQPQHF. CDR3 coding DNA: TGTGCCACCTCTAGGACAGGGTCGGGTCAGCCCCAGCATTTT. Combining the CDR3 with reference TRBV19 and TRBJ1-5 gives the whole variable domain DGGITQSPKYLFRKEGQNVTLSCEQNLNHDAMYWYRQDPGQGLRLIYYSQIVNDFQKGDIAEGYSVSREKKESFPLTVTSAQKNPTAFYLCATSRTGSGQPQHFGDGTRLSIL.

V gene TRBV19 combines with J gene TRBJ2-1, with 12 bases fitting TRBD1. CDR1 is LNHDA, CDR2 SQIVND, per germline (reference sequence). The CDR3 has 14 residues. J lost 8 bases, V lost 6 bases, and 5 bases had no gene match. CDR3: CASRGTGGSHEQFF. CDR3 sequence (DNA): TGTGCCAGTAGAGGGACAGGGGGCTCCCATGAGCAGTTCTTC.

The chain has TRBV7-2 and TRBJ2-7; D possibly corresponds to TRBD1 (5 bases). V was cut by 5 bases and J by 3 bases, with 17 bases left in between. The CDR3 has 15 amino acids. The germline CDR1 and CDR2 sequences are SGHTA and FQGNSA. The CDR3 spells CASSLAAGKYYEQYF. The CDR3, as DNA: TGTGCCAGCAGCCTGGCGGCAGGGAAGTACTACGAGCAGTACTTC.

V gene TRBV14 combines with J gene TRBJ1-6; no clear D. CDR1 and CDR2 from the germline V gene are SGHDN and FVKESK. This CDR3 is 14 amino acids long. Trimming cost V 2 bases and J 9 bases, with 11 bases left between them. This chain's CDR3 is CASSQTGGGSPLHF. Here the CDR3 DNA reads TGTGCCAGCAGCCAAACGGGAGGAGGTTCACCCCTCCACTTT.

This clone has only one observation. The chain is built from TRBV4-1 and TRBJ2-7, with D perhaps matching TRBD1 (5 bases). This CDR3 has 15 amino acids. V was cut by 1 base and J by 6 bases, with 16 bases left in between. Germline V gene lookup returns CDR1 MGHRA and CDR2 YSYEKL. As DNA, the CDR3 is TGCGCCAGCAGCCAAGGGGGCAGGAAACCTACCGAGCAGTACTTC. As protein: CASSQGGRKPTEQYF.

This chain links TRBV9 with TRBJ2-7, with 16 bases fitting TRBD2. V dropped 4 bases and J dropped 5; count of bases not matched to a gene: 12. The germline CDR1 and CDR2 sequences are SGDLS and YYNGEE. The CDR3 extends over 18 amino acids. The CDR3 loop is CASSLTGLAGGQGHEQYF. As DNA, the CDR3 is TGTGCCAGCAGCCTGACGGGACTAGCGGGAGGGCAGGGCCACGAGCAGTACTTC.

The V call is TRBV7-9, the J call TRBJ1-2, with 8 bases matching TRBD1. CDR3 length equals 16 residues. The trim removed 5 bases at V and 5 bases at J, leaving 13 bases unmatched. Germline V gives CDR1 SEHNR, CDR2 FQNEAQ (reference sequence). CDR3 region: CASSGNDRGGGYGYTF. CDR3 nucleotide sequence: TGTGCCAGCAGCGGAAACGACAGGGGAGGAGGGTATGGCTACACCTTC.

The genes are TRBV6-1 and TRBJ1-1; possible D gene TRBD1, 6 bases. V lost 2 bases and J lost 3, with 10 bases in between. The CDR3 is 14 amino acids. Germline CDR1 MNHNS, CDR2 SASEGT. The CDR3 region has the DNA TGTGCCAGCAGTGAACGGGGGGCGGACACTGAAGCTTTCTTT. Translation gives CASSERGADTEAFF.

This clone was detected only once. The chain employs TRBV6-5 and TRBJ2-7, with D perhaps TRBD1 (5 bases). The CDR3 sequence is 12 residues long. The germline CDR1 and CDR2 sequences are MNHEY and SVGAGI. Trimming stripped 6 bases from V and 1 base from J, with 7 bases between. In DNA form, the CDR3 reads TGTGCCAGCAGAACAGGTTCCTACGAGCAGTACTTC. Its translation is CASRTGSYEQYF.

The chain recombines TRBV5-1 with TRBJ1-5; 9 nucleotides align to TRBD1. The CDR3 spans 14 residues. V was clipped by 4 bases and J by 6 bases; unmatched bases: 5. Germline assignment: CDR1 SGHRS and CDR2 YFSETQ. Here the CDR3 reads CASSPGTGLQPQHF. CDR3 bases: TGCGCCAGCAGCCCGGGGACAGGGCTTCAGCCCCAGCATTTT.

This rearrangement joins TRBV28 to TRBJ2-7; 12 bases agree with TRBD2. CDR3 length: 14 amino acids. Losses at the gene ends were 5 bases for V and 7 bases for J; bases not matched to a gene: 6. The germline gives CDR1 MDHEN, CDR2 SYDVKM. CDR3 sequence: CASSLAGGPREQYF. For the CDR3, the DNA is TGTGCCAGCAGTCTAGCGGGAGGGCCTCGAGAGCAGTACTTC.

The chain couples TRBV29-1 to TRBJ2-7, with 10 bases aligning to TRBD2. Germline trimming cut 0 bases from V and 3 bases from J; bases unmatched to any gene: 5. The CDR3 has 15 amino acids. In germline, CDR1 is SQVTM, CDR2 ANQGSEA. This CDR3 is CSVEDASSGSYEQYF. The CDR3 nucleotides read TGCAGCGTTGAAGATGCCTCTAGCGGGAGCTACGAGCAGTACTTC.

CDR3 bases: TGTGCCAGCAGTGCCACACAGGGGACCGGGGAGCTGTTTTTT. It yields the protein CASSATQGTGELFF. The chain recombines TRBV27 with TRBJ2-2; 7 nucleotides line up with TRBD1. V was clipped by 5 bases and J by 5 bases; unmatched bases: 5. CDR3 length: 14 amino acids. Per germline, CDR1 MNHEY and CDR2 SMNVEV (reference sequence).

The chain carries TRBV12-3 or TRBV12-4 and TRBJ2-2; D unresolved. The V end lost 6 bases, the J end lost 0 bases, and 5 bases lay between the germline ends. This CDR3 contains 13 residues. The DNA of the CDR3 is TGTGCCAGCAGCGTATCGAACACCGGGGAGCTGTTTTTT. It codes for CASSVSNTGELFF.

This chain connects TRBV14 to TRBJ1-4; a possible D gene is TRBD1 (6 bases). The CDR3 covers 15 residues. CDR1 is SGHDN, CDR2 FVKESK, per germline. Trimming shortened V by 4 bases and J by 3 bases, and 12 bases separated the two germline ends. Written as DNA, the CDR3 is TGTGCCAGCAGCCTAACAGGGCTAGCTAATGAAAAACTGTTTTTT. Its translation: CASSLTGLANEKLFF.

This clone was seen a single time. The V and J genes are TRBV18 and TRBJ2-6, with 11 bases aligning to TRBD1. V was clipped by 5 bases and J by 2 bases; unmatched bases: 8. The length of the CDR3 is 18 residues. Per germline, CDR1 KGHSH and CDR2 LQKENI. The CDR3 region has the DNA TGTGCCAGCTCATTTAGGGACAGGGGGACGGCTGGGGCCAACGTCCTGACTTTC. It encodes CASSFRDRGTAGANVLTF.

The chain is built from TRBV6-2 or TRBV6-3 and TRBJ2-7, with 11 bases matching TRBD1. Losses at the gene ends were 4 bases for V and 6 bases for J; bases not matched to a gene: 2. There are 13 residues in the CDR3. From germline, CDR1 is MNHEY and CDR2 SVGEGT. The CDR3 coding sequence is TGTGCCAGCAGTTGGGGGACAGGGGGCGAGCAGTACTTC. This encodes CASSWGTGGEQYF.

The chain uses TRBV19 and TRBJ1-1; TRBD1 aligns across 10 bases. The CDR3 has 15 amino acids. After removal of 8 bases from V and 3 bases from J, the junction contained 9 bases not matched to a gene. Looked up from germline, CDR1 is LNHDA and CDR2 is SQIVND (reference sequence). The CDR3 region is CASQLPGTGDTEAFF. Written as DNA, the CDR3 is TGTGCCAGTCAGCTCCCCGGGACAGGGGACACTGAAGCTTTCTTT.

The rearrangement uses TRBV11-2 and TRBJ1-2; 7 bases are a match to TRBD1. V was clipped by 4 bases and J by 2 bases; unmatched bases: 4. This CDR3 is 14 amino acids long. CDR1 is SGHAT and CDR2 is FQNNGV in the germline V gene. CDR3 coding DNA: TGTGCCAGCAGCTCGGGACAGCAAAACTATGGCTACACCTTC. Its protein is CASSSGQQNYGYTF.

The CDR3 DNA is TGCGCCAGCAGCTCACACCTCCGCGGGGGCTCTGGAAACACCATATATTTT. Amino acid sequence: CASSSHLRGGSGNTIYF. The chain uses TRBV5-1 and TRBJ1-3; D possibly corresponds to TRBD1 (5 bases). The CDR3 is made up of 17 amino acids. Trimming shortened V by 3 bases and J by 0 bases, and 16 bases separated the two germline ends. Germline V CDR1 and CDR2: SGHRS, YFSETQ.

This clone has just one count. J is TRBJ2-5 and V is TRBV9, with D perhaps matching TRBD1 (5 bases). Trimming pared 0 bases from V and 5 bases from J, leaving 17 bases between. CDR1 is SGDLS and CDR2 is YYNGEE in the germline V gene. This CDR3 spans 16 amino acids. The CDR3 protein is CASSVEGRARWETQYF. CDR3 DNA sequence: TGTGCCAGCAGCGTAGAGGGCAGGGCCCGTTGGGAGACCCAGTACTTC.

The V gene is TRBV4-3, the J gene TRBJ1-2; 10 bases line up with TRBD1. Germline V gene data show CDR1 as LGHNA and CDR2 as YSLEER. The CDR3 has 15 residues. Trimming removed 0 bases from V and 8 bases from J; junction bases left unmatched: 6. CDR3 amino acids: CASSQEGQGKGGYTF. CDR3 nucleotide sequence: TGCGCCAGCAGCCAAGAGGGACAGGGGAAGGGGGGCTACACCTTC.

The chain uses TRBV27 and TRBJ2-7; D is undetermined. Per the germline V gene, CDR1 is MNHEY and CDR2 is SMNVEV (reference sequence). Trimming cost V 6 bases and J 4 bases, with 13 bases left between them. The CDR3 has 13 amino acids. In DNA, the CDR3 is TGTGCCAGCAGAAAAGTCGAGGAGTACGAGCAGTACTTC. It is translated as CASRKVEEYEQYF.

The rearrangement uses TRBV7-9 and TRBJ2-2; 9 positions match TRBD1. CDR3 length: 17 residues. CDR1 is SEHNR and CDR2 is FQNEAQ in the germline V gene (reference sequence). V trimming: 5 bases; J trimming: 2 bases; junction bases outside the gene matches: 9. Here the CDR3 DNA reads TGTGCCAGCAGCCCCGAACGGGGACAGGGCAACACCGGGGAGCTGTTTTTT. It codes for CASSPERGQGNTGELFF.

The V gene is TRBV14, the J gene TRBJ2-5; 7 nucleotides line up with TRBD1. The V and J ends lost 1 base and 4 bases, in that order; junction bases with no gene match: 9. There are 16 residues in the CDR3. In germline, CDR1 is SGHDN, CDR2 FVKESK. The CDR3 bases are TGTGCCAGCAGCCAAGTTTACAGGGGAATTACAGAGACCCAGTACTTC. As protein: CASSQVYRGITETQYF.

The chain combines TRBV7-2 with TRBJ2-7; no clear D. V lost 8 bases, J lost 4 bases, and 18 bases lay in between. The CDR3 length is 14 residues. Germline CDR1 reads SGHTA; CDR2 reads FQGNSA. The CDR3 nucleotides read TGTGCCAGCCGCCTGGAGTTTTCCGGTTACGAGCAGTACTTC. This translates into CASRLEFSGYEQYF.